The clone carrying this T cell receptor (beta chain) has just a few counts. Its antigen is currently unknown. The CDR3 runs to 13 residues. Trimming left V 5 bases short and J 3 bases short, with 11 bases between. The method was immunoSEQ multiplex PCR; TCRdb's version includes in-frame clones alone and lacks a portion of them. The data contain roughly 190,000 clones, about 92% of them seen just once; the ten biggest clones take up around 3.8%. The sample belongs to a study of T cell responses to AZD1222 COVID-19 vaccine. Whole-study results and caveats: Repertoires in all cases were sampled only once the peak T cell response had passed. Mostly white British, mostly female donors; authors suggested clonal diversity may be underestimated.

The V and J genes are TRBV12-3 or TRBV12-4 and TRBJ2-7, with a weak D call TRBD2 (6 bases). Specimen: peripheral blood, collected on day 0 of AZD1222 vaccination. This sequence originates from an adult in good health. The CDR3, as DNA: TGTGCCAGCAGTACAACCGGGGGCTACGAGCAGTACTTC. This codes for CASSTTGGYEQYF.